The 23 T cell receptor beta chains reported below all come from one sample, sequenced in a study of chemoradiotherapy in HPV16-positive cancers. The protocol was immunoSEQ multiplex PCR, while the TCRdb copy is restricted to in-frame clones and leaves out a portion. This sample has tens of thousands of clones, with approximately 88% found just once. Sequenced material: blood, taken from a patient who underwent chemoradiotherapy. The receptors derive from a human donor with HPV-associated anogenital cancer.

The genes are TRBV2 and TRBJ2-2, with 7 positions matching TRBD2. The J segment lost 4 bases and the V segment lost 8 bases, leaving 10 bases of the junction unmatched. The CDR3 spans 15 residues. Per the germline V gene, CDR1 is SNHLY and CDR2 is FYNNEI. The CDR3 DNA reads as TGTGCCAGCGATCGCGGGGGACTTTCCACCGGGGAGCTGTTTTTT. It codes for CASDRGGLSTGELFF.

V is TRBV15 and J is TRBJ1-2, with D uncertain. Trimming removed 3 bases at V and 7 bases at J, with 21 bases between. Per the germline V gene, CDR1 is LNHNV and CDR2 is YYDKDF (reference sequence). The CDR3 totals 16 residues. CDR3 nucleotide sequence: TGTGCCACCAGCAGTGTCCCGGGGAGGCGGGATGGTGGCTACACCTTC. Protein sequence: CATSSVPGRRDGGYTF.

The chain uses TRBV27 and TRBJ2-2, with 9 bases lining up with TRBD1. The length of the CDR3 is 14 residues. The V and J ends lost 8 bases and 4 bases, in that order; junction bases with no gene match: 5. Looked up from germline, CDR1 is MNHEY and CDR2 is SMNVEV (reference sequence). The CDR3 sequence is CASARDRVTGELFF. The CDR3 DNA follows: TGTGCCAGCGCCCGGGACAGGGTCACCGGGGAGCTGTTTTTT.

The genes are TRBV7-3 and TRBJ2-3; TRBD2 might be the D (6 bases). CDR1 and CDR2 (germline): SGHTA, FQGTGA. Trimming cost V 1 base and J 6 bases, with 17 bases left between them. This CDR3 is built from 16 residues. CDR3 in amino acids: CASSLMGGGEADTQYF. CDR3 nucleotides: TGTGCCAGCAGCTTAATGGGCGGCGGGGAGGCGGATACGCAGTATTTT.

V and J are TRBV9 and TRBJ1-1; TRBD1 is a possible D gene (6 bases). Germline assignment: CDR1 SGDLS and CDR2 YYNGEE. CDR3 length: 13 amino acids. V dropped 5 bases and J dropped 6 bases, with 14 bases sitting between them. The CDR3 loop reads CASSLQGGSEAFF. DNA of the CDR3: TGTGCCAGCAGTCTACAGGGCGGATCTGAAGCTTTCTTT.

The V and J genes are TRBV5-1 and TRBJ2-4; no clear D gene. Per germline, CDR1 SGHRS and CDR2 YFSETQ. Trimming took 0 bases from V and 2 from J, leaving 15 bases between them. This CDR3 has 17 residues. CDR3 nucleotide sequence: TGCGCCAGCAGCTTGGTCGGCAGTGGCTTGTCCAAAAACATTCAGTACTTC. This sequence encodes CASSLVGSGLSKNIQYF.

This sequence joins TRBV5-4 and TRBJ2-2; possible D gene TRBD2, 5 bases. The germline V gene has CDR1 SGHNT and CDR2 YYREEE (reference sequence). The CDR3 has 14 residues. Trimming removed 3 bases from V and 5 bases from J, with 11 bases in between. CDR3 region: CASSYRRDTGELFF. In DNA form, the CDR3 reads TGTGCCAGCAGCTACAGACGGGATACCGGGGAGCTGTTTTTT.

J is TRBJ1-6 and V is TRBV6-1; D is undetermined. Germline values: CDR1 MNHNS, CDR2 SASEGT. Trimming removed 8 bases from V and 7 bases from J, with 9 bases in between. The CDR3 is 12 amino acids. The CDR3 DNA reads as TGTGCCAGCGGAAGGGCGAATTCACCCCTCCACTTT. This gives the protein CASGRANSPLHF.

A single count supports this clone. The rearrangement links TRBV6-1 to TRBJ2-2; 7 positions match TRBD2. After removal of 7 bases from V and 1 base from J, the junction contained 6 bases not matched to a gene. CDR1 is MNHNS, CDR2 SASEGT, per germline. This CDR3 spans 15 amino acids. CDR3 DNA sequence: TGTGCCAGCACCCCCGGGACTATGAACACCGGGGAGCTGTTTTTT. It is translated as CASTPGTMNTGELFF.

The CDR3 sequence: CASSWDPRDTQYF. The CDR3 DNA sequence: TGCGCCAGCAGCTGGGACCCCAGGGATACGCAGTATTTT. The genes are TRBV5-1 and TRBJ2-3; tentatively, D is TRBD1 or TRBD2 (5 bases each). The CDR3 totals 13 residues. Germline CDR1 and CDR2: SGHRS and YFSETQ. The V and J ends lost 3 bases and 6 bases respectively, with 11 bases between them. The full variable domain, its missing parts supplied by reference TRBV5-1 and TRBJ2-3, is KAGVTQTPRYLIKTRGQQVTLSCSPISGHRSVSWYQQTPGQGLQFLFEYFSETQRNKGNFPGRFSGRQFSNSRSEMNVSTLELGDSALYLCASSWDPRDTQYFGPGTRLTVL.

This chain joins TRBV5-4 and TRBJ1-1, with 7 bases fitting TRBD1. CDR1 is SGHNT, CDR2 YYREEE, per germline (reference sequence). V shed 0 bases, J shed 7 bases, and the junction held 3 bases outside the gene matches. The CDR3 length is 13 residues. In nucleotides, the CDR3 is TGTGCCAGCAGCTTGGGGGGGACAGTTGAAGCTTTCTTT. This translates into CASSLGGTVEAFF.

This clone was detected only a few times. The V gene is TRBV4-1, the J gene TRBJ1-6; D may be TRBD1 (5 bases). CDR1 and CDR2 (germline): MGHRA, YSYEKL. The CDR3 is 15 residues long. Trimming took 0 bases from V and 7 from J, leaving 10 bases between them. CDR3 sequence (DNA): TGCGCCAGCAGCCAAGAAGGGACGGCCAATTCACCCCTCCACTTT. Translated: CASSQEGTANSPLHF.

The rearrangement links TRBV5-1 to TRBJ1-6, with D maybe TRBD1 (5 bases). The CDR3 covers 18 residues. The germline V and J ends were trimmed by 0 bases and 5 bases, with 18 bases remaining between them. Germline CDR1 reads SGHRS; CDR2 reads YFSETQ. CDR3 nucleotide sequence: TGCGCCAGCAGCTTGGTCGGGCAGGGCGGGGCGAATAATTCACCCCTCCACTTT. Amino acids: CASSLVGQGGANNSPLHF.

The V gene is TRBV28, the J gene TRBJ2-1; D is unclear. Germline assignment: CDR1 MDHEN and CDR2 SYDVKM. With 5 bases removed from V and 0 bases from J, the gap between germline ends came to 8 bases. The CDR3 is 14 residues long. CDR3: CASSPPDSYNEQFF. In nucleotides, the CDR3 is TGTGCCAGCAGTCCCCCGGACTCCTACAATGAGCAGTTCTTC.

The chain has TRBV7-9 and TRBJ1-5; TRBD1 is a possible D gene (5 bases). CDR1 and CDR2 (germline): SEHNR, FQNEAQ (reference sequence). V lost 0 bases to trimming and J lost 2 bases, with 17 bases between them. CDR3 size: 18 residues. CDR3 sequence reads: CASSLAKGGAEGNQPQHF. The CDR3, as DNA: TGTGCCAGCAGCTTAGCTAAGGGAGGGGCAGAAGGCAATCAGCCCCAGCATTTT. The complete variable domain, with remaining parts taken from reference TRBV7-9 and TRBJ1-5, reads DTGVSQNPRHKITKRGQNVTFRCDPISEHNRLYWYRQTLGQGPEFLTYFQNEAQLEKSRLLSDRFSAERPKGSFSTLEIQRTEQGDSAMYLCASSLAKGGAEGNQPQHFGDGTRLSIL.

The chain links TRBV11-2 to TRBJ2-1; 7 bases map to TRBD2. CDR3 size: 13 residues. With 5 bases clipped from V and 7 bases from J, the junction kept 5 bases outside the gene matches. Germline CDR1 SGHAT, CDR2 FQNNGV. The CDR3 nucleotides read TGTGCCAGCAGCCAAACTAGCGTAAATGAGCAGTTCTTC. Its translation: CASSQTSVNEQFF.

This chain links TRBV27 with TRBJ2-5; 7 positions agree with TRBD2. With V trimmed by 4 bases and J by 4 bases, 12 bases remained unmatched. The germline CDR1 and CDR2 sequences are MNHEY and SMNVEV (reference sequence). The CDR3 has 16 amino acids. The DNA of the CDR3 is TGTGCCAGCAGTTACTCGGGAGGTTTTGGGGGAGAGACCCAGTACTTC. It codes for CASSYSGGFGGETQYF.

V and J are TRBV6-1 and TRBJ1-5; D is unclear. V was pared by 6 bases and J by 2 bases, with 11 bases between. This CDR3 is built from 14 residues. Germline CDR1 reads MNHNS; CDR2 reads SASEGT. The CDR3 loop reads CASSRLGRNQPQHF. Written as DNA, the CDR3 is TGTGCCAGCAGCCGGCTGGGCCGCAATCAGCCCCAGCATTTT.

This chain joins TRBV14 and TRBJ2-7, with D hard to call. V lost 4 bases and J 1 base, leaving 11 bases between the germline ends. The V gene's germline CDR1 is SGHDN and CDR2 FVKESK. This CDR3 region has 14 residues. In DNA form, the CDR3 reads TGTGCCAGCAGCCCCCCCTTCAGGTCCTACGAGCAGTACTTC. Amino acids: CASSPPFRSYEQYF. The full variable domain, completed using reference TRBV14 and TRBJ2-7, is EAGVTQFPSHSVIEKGQTVTLRCDPISGHDNLYWYRRVMGKEIKFLLHFVKESKQDESGMPNNRFLAERTGGTYSTLKVQPAELEDSGVYFCASSPPFRSYEQYFGPGTRLTVT.

The chain has TRBV6-6 and TRBJ2-2, with D perhaps TRBD1 (5 bases). V was cut by 2 bases and J by 5 bases, with 9 bases left in between. The CDR3 spans 14 residues. Germline CDR1 is MNHNY and CDR2 is SVGAGI (reference sequence). CDR3 protein: CASSYTAGTGELFF. CDR3 in DNA: TGTGCCAGCAGTTACACCGCAGGGACCGGGGAGCTGTTTTTT.

This sequence joins TRBV18 and TRBJ2-6; tentative D call: TRBD1 (6 bases). Deletions cut 2 bases from V and 1 base from J, with 12 bases between. The CDR3 totals 17 residues. The germline V gene encodes CDR1 KGHSH and CDR2 LQKENI. The CDR3 reads CASSPGTPISGANVLTF. CDR3 bases: TGTGCCAGCTCACCAGGGACACCTATATCTGGGGCCAACGTCCTGACTTTC.

V is TRBV6-4 and J is TRBJ2-2; 8 bases agree with TRBD1. V shed 6 bases, J shed 5 bases, and the junction held 8 bases outside the gene matches. The CDR3 spans 15 residues. Germline CDR1 reads MRHNA; CDR2 reads SNTAGT. DNA of the CDR3: TGTGCCAGCAGAGCCGACAGGGGTGAGACCGGGGAGCTGTTTTTT. It specifies CASRADRGETGELFF.

This chain uses TRBV5-1 with TRBJ2-2; D is perhaps TRBD1 (6 bases). The CDR3 length is 16 residues. The germline gives CDR1 SGHRS, CDR2 YFSETQ. V was pared by 7 bases and J by 1 base, with 17 bases between. CDR3: CASEERPGQNTGELFF. The CDR3 DNA reads as TGCGCCAGCGAGGAGAGACCGGGACAGAACACCGGGGAGCTGTTTTTT.